These 23 T cell receptor beta chains were all obtained from the same sample, sequenced in a study of T cells in Graves' hyperthyroidism and ophthalmopathy. Amplification yielded TCR beta CDR3 regions, with RNA transcripts as the source. The HTBI primer set served for first-round RT-PCR of the TCR CDR3. TCRdb reanalysed the multiplex PCR reads using MiXCR and keeps one entry per CDR3 protein. The data show some 510,000 distinct CDR3 sequences, 20% seen once. Source material: blood. These receptors were taken from a man aged 18-30 years with Graves' hyperthyroidism.

This clonotype was observed many times. This chain connects TRBV6-1 to TRBJ2-7, with 7 bases fitting TRBD2. J was trimmed by 3 bases and V by 5 bases; bases with no gene match: 4. From germline, CDR1 is MNHNS and CDR2 SASEGT. There are 13 residues in the CDR3. CDR3 sequence reads: CASSLRGDYEQYF. The CDR3 DNA sequence: TGTGCCAGCAGTCTCCGGGGGGACTACGAGCAGTACTTC.

In its sample, this clonotype was seen many times. This sequence joins TRBV6-5 and TRBJ1-1; D gene unclear. V gave up 4 bases and J gave up 1 base, with 7 bases separating them. From germline, CDR1 is MNHEY and CDR2 SVGAGI. This CDR3 contains 13 residues. The CDR3 sequence: CASSSARNTEAFF. The CDR3 nucleotides are TGTGCCAGCAGTTCGGCGAGGAACACTGAAGCTTTCTTT.

This clonotype was recorded at least ten times. The chain recombines TRBV12-5 with TRBJ1-5; D gene unclear. This CDR3 contains 15 residues. Germline V lookup: CDR1 LGHNT, CDR2 FRNRAP. Trimming took 6 bases from V and 2 from J, leaving 14 bases between them. The CDR3, as DNA: TGTGCTAGTGGCCCCCGTGAGGGAGGCAATCAGCCCCAGCATTTT. This encodes CASGPREGGNQPQHF.

The genes are TRBV5-1 and TRBJ2-5; a weak D match, TRBD2 (6 bases). V was shortened by 4 bases and J by 0 bases, with 16 bases between the two germline ends. This CDR3 region has 16 residues. The germline V gene has CDR1 SGHRS and CDR2 YFSETQ. DNA of the CDR3: TGCGCCAGCAGCCCCGGGGGACTCAGGTACCAAGAGACCCAGTACTTC. Translated, it gives CASSPGGLRYQETQYF. The complete variable domain, with remaining parts taken from reference TRBV5-1 and TRBJ2-5, reads KAGVTQTPRYLIKTRGQQVTLSCSPISGHRSVSWYQQTPGQGLQFLFEYFSETQRNKGNFPGRFSGRQFSNSRSEMNVSTLELGDSALYLCASSPGGLRYQETQYFGPGTRLLVL.

On this clonotype: A junction end diverges from the germline sequence, so it may reflect a read error. The CDR3 DNA sequence: TGTGCCTGGAGTTTAACCCGACAGGGGATCTCCTACGAGCAGTGCTTC. Protein product: CAWSLTRQGISYEQCF. The rearrangement joins TRBV30 to TRBJ2-7; 8 nucleotides match TRBD1. This CDR3 contains 16 residues. The germline V gene has CDR1 GTSNPN and CDR2 SVGIG (reference sequence).

At least ten counts were recorded for this clonotype. The CDR3, as DNA: TGTGCCACCAGCAGAGAGGCTGGGCAAGAGACCCAGTACTTC. Its protein is CATSREAGQETQYF. This chain connects TRBV15 to TRBJ2-5; D unclear. Looked up from germline, CDR1 is LNHNV and CDR2 is YYDKDF (reference sequence). V lost 0 bases to trimming and J lost 2 bases, with 7 bases between them. The length of the CDR3 is 14 residues.

The chain combines TRBV12-3 or TRBV12-4 with TRBJ2-5, with D possibly matching TRBD1 (5 bases). Trimming left V 5 bases short and J 5 bases short, with 30 bases between. The CDR3 contains 19 residues. The CDR3 bases are TGTGCCAGCAGTCAACCTGTAGTCCTGCTCAGGGTAGGGTCGGAGACCCAGTACTTC. Translation gives CASSQPVVLLRVGSETQYF.

This clonotype has at least ten counts. The chain combines TRBV5-1 with TRBJ1-2; 11 bases are a match to TRBD1. The CDR3 has 14 amino acids. Trimming cost V 4 bases and J 3 bases; bases outside gene matches: 2. Germline loops: CDR1 SGHRS, CDR2 YFSETQ. CDR3 in amino acids: CASSGTGGHYGYTF. In nucleotides, the CDR3 is TGCGCCAGCAGCGGGACAGGGGGACACTATGGCTACACCTTC.

This rearrangement joins TRBV5-1 to TRBJ1-6, with a weak D call TRBD1 (5 bases). The CDR3 length is 16 residues. V was cut by 0 bases and J by 10 bases, with 17 bases left in between. CDR1 and CDR2 from the germline V gene are SGHRS and YFSETQ. The CDR3 loop is CASSLGGGEFGSPLHF. Written as DNA, the CDR3 is TGCGCCAGCAGCTTGGGAGGAGGGGAATTCGGATCACCCCTCCACTTT.

The chain joins TRBV11-2 to TRBJ1-1, with 8 bases aligning to TRBD1. This CDR3 has 17 amino acids. Trimming removed 3 bases from V and 3 bases from J; junction bases left unmatched: 12. Germline CDR1 reads SGHAT; CDR2 reads FQNNGV. CDR3 DNA sequence: TGTGCCAGCAGCTTTCCTGTAAGGACAGGGTGGGACACTGAAGCTTTCTTT. This translates into CASSFPVRTGWDTEAFF.

On this clonotype: This clone may be a read error of a much larger clone one base away. CDR3: CASIVGHDPDTQYF. The CDR3 DNA sequence: TGTGCCAGCATCGTAGGACACGACCCAGATACGCAGTATTTT. The chain uses TRBV9 and TRBJ2-3, with D tentatively TRBD1 (5 bases). Germline lookup yields CDR1 SGDLS and CDR2 YYNGEE. CDR3 length: 14 amino acids.

In its sample, this clonotype was seen many times. This rearrangement joins TRBV6-1 to TRBJ1-5; D uncertain. CDR3 length equals 16 residues. Germline assignment: CDR1 MNHNS and CDR2 SASEGT. V was clipped by 0 bases and J by 0 bases, with 9 bases between them. CDR3 protein: CASSEAAGYSNQPQHF. The CDR3 coding sequence is TGTGCCAGCAGTGAAGCAGCCGGATATAGCAATCAGCCCCAGCATTTT.

This chain uses TRBV10-1 with TRBJ2-6; D call uncertain. Germline assignment: CDR1 WNHNN and CDR2 SYGVQD (reference sequence). V was clipped by 3 bases and J by 2 bases, with 5 bases between them. This CDR3 is built from 14 residues. The CDR3 coding sequence is TGCGCCAGCAGTGATCAAGCTGGGGCCAACGTCCTGACTTTC. Its protein product is CASSDQAGANVLTF.

This clonotype came up many times. The rearrangement uses TRBV29-1 and TRBJ1-2; no reliable D call. CDR3 length equals 12 residues. The V and J ends lost 3 bases and 4 bases respectively, with 9 bases between them. Germline CDR1 reads SQVTM; CDR2 reads ANQGSEA. CDR3 protein: CSVEAQGYGYTF. The CDR3 DNA reads as TGCAGCGTTGAGGCTCAAGGCTATGGCTACACCTTC.

The chain has TRBV9 and TRBJ2-7; TRBD1 matches 8 bases. The germline gives CDR1 SGDLS, CDR2 YYNGEE. V shed 2 bases, J shed 7 bases, and the junction held 5 bases outside the gene matches. The CDR3 totals 13 residues. The CDR3 DNA reads TGTGCCAGCAGCGTTACCACAGGGGGGGAGCAGTACTTC. This codes for CASSVTTGGEQYF.

This clonotype came up many times. This sequence joins TRBV9 and TRBJ1-6, with D unresolved. CDR3 length: 13 residues. The V end lost 3 bases, the J end lost 10 bases, and 11 bases lay between the germline ends. Germline CDR1 is SGDLS and CDR2 is YYNGEE. This CDR3 is CASSAGFNSPLHF. CDR3 nucleotides: TGTGCCAGCAGCGCCGGGTTTAACTCACCCCTCCACTTT.

The CDR3 DNA reads as TGTGCCAGCGGGAACCCCGGGACTACATCCTACGAGCAGTACTTC. Residues: CASGNPGTTSYEQYF. The chain links TRBV6-1 to TRBJ2-7; TRBD2 agrees at 7 bases. After removal of 8 bases from V and 1 base from J, the junction contained 11 bases not matched to a gene. The germline CDR1 and CDR2 sequences are MNHNS and SASEGT. The CDR3 contains 15 residues.

This clonotype has at least ten counts. This chain joins TRBV27 and TRBJ1-2, with TRBD1 matching 10 bases. Looked up from germline, CDR1 is MNHEY and CDR2 is SMNVEV (reference sequence). This CDR3 contains 16 residues. J lost 4 bases, V lost 5 bases, and 10 bases had no gene match. In DNA form, the CDR3 reads TGTGCCAGCAGTACCTTGACAGGGGGCGCTTTCTATGGCTACACCTTC. Encoded protein: CASSTLTGGAFYGYTF.

In this sample, this clonotype turned up a few times. V and J are TRBV19 and TRBJ1-1; TRBD1 matches at 7 bases. CDR1 and CDR2 (germline): LNHDA, SQIVND (reference sequence). After removal of 1 base from V and 2 bases from J, the junction contained 1 base not matched to a gene. This CDR3 has 14 amino acids. CDR3 region: CASSIGDSNTEAFF. The CDR3 DNA follows: TGTGCCAGTAGTATAGGGGACAGCAACACTGAAGCTTTCTTT.

V gene TRBV29-1 combines with J gene TRBJ2-7, with D perhaps TRBD1 (5 bases). CDR1 is SQVTM and CDR2 is ANQGSEA in the germline V gene. The germline V and J ends were trimmed by 4 bases and 4 bases, with 8 bases remaining between them. This CDR3 is built from 11 residues. CDR3 residues: CSVVRGYEQYF. CDR3 in DNA: TGCAGCGTTGTTAGGGGATACGAGCAGTACTTC.

This clonotype was observed at least ten times. The CDR3 does not end in the conserved phenylalanine or tryptophan, so this is likely a read error. This chain uses TRBV28 with TRBJ1-5, with no clear D. Between the trimmed V and J ends, which lost 7 bases and 4 bases, there was a span of 11 bases. This CDR3 region has 13 residues. CDR1 is MDHEN and CDR2 is SYDVKM in the germline V gene. The chain's CDR3 is CASKGSRNQPQHL. CDR3 nucleotide sequence: TGTGCCAGCAAAGGGTCGAGGAATCAGCCCCAGCATCTT.

This clonotype has ten or more counts. The V gene is TRBV2, the J gene TRBJ2-7; no definite D call. V lost 2 bases, J lost 9 bases, and 14 bases lay in between. Germline CDR1 reads SNHLY; CDR2 reads FYNNEI. The CDR3 length is 13 residues. Here the CDR3 reads CASSEMRLVGQYF. The CDR3 nucleotides read TGTGCCAGCAGTGAAATGCGTTTGGTGGGGCAGTACTTC.

The sample holds a few counts of this clonotype. CDR3 sequence: CASRGWTATEAFF. The CDR3 DNA follows: TGTGCCAGCAGGGGGTGGACGGCCACTGAAGCTTTCTTT. The chain combines TRBV12-3 or TRBV12-4 with TRBJ1-1; D is uncertain. This CDR3 is built from 13 residues. Trimming took off 6 bases at V and 4 bases at J, with 12 bases between the two ends.